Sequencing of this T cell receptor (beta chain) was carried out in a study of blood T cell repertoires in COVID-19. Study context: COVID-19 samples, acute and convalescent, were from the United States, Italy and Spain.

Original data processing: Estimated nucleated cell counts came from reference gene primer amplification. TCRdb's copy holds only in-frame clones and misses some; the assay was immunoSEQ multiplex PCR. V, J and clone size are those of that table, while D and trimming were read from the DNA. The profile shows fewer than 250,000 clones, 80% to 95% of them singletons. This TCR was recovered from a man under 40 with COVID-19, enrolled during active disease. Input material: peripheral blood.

The CDR3 nucleotides are TGTGCCACCAACGGACTAGCGGGGGGCACAGATACGCAGTATTTT. Its translation is CATNGLAGGTDTQYF. J is TRBJ2-3 and V is TRBV19, with 13 nucleotides matching TRBD2. The junction had 5 bases not matched to a gene; V was cut back by 10 bases and J by 1 base. Germline loops: CDR1 LNHDA, CDR2 SQIVND (reference sequence). CDR3 length: 15 amino acids.